A selection of T cell receptor beta chains follows, all from one sample in a study of response to subunit inactivated influenza vaccine. TCRdb ran MiXCR on the RT-PCR reads and lists one entry per CDR3 protein. The top ten clones hold approximately 10% of a sample with 710,000 or so distinct CDR3 sequences, about a sixth of them seen once. Sequencing was performed on PBMCs from blood, taken 11 to 12 days after vaccination. These TCRs come from a man aged 45-65 years who received an inactivated influenza vaccine. Each CDR3 is given with its conserved first and last residue. A D gene is named only where the DNA matches it firmly. Size is stated for part of the rows, as once, few or many counts, or as a class when the clone is expanded.

J gene	V gene	clone size	D gene	CDR3 protein	CDR3 DNA
TRBJ2-7	TRBV15	NA	NA	CATSRDRRGSPYF	TGTGCCACCAGCAGAGATCGGAGGGGAAGTCCGTACTTC
TRBJ2-2	TRBV12-3/TRBV12-4	many	TRBD1	CASRTTGGSLAGELFF	TGTGCCAGCAGAACGACAGGGGGGTCGCTCGCCGGGGAGCTGTTTTTT
TRBJ2-1	TRBV7-9	many	NA	CASSSGSAFEQFF	TGTGCCAGCAGCTCAGGAAGCGCGTTTGAGCAGTTCTTC
TRBJ1-6	TRBV14	NA	TRBD1	CASSPGQRHSPLHF	TGTGCCAGCAGCCCGGGACAGCGACATTCACCCCTCCACTTT
TRBJ2-2	TRBV29-1	few	NA	CSVAGGFRNTGELFF	TGCAGCGTTGCGGGGGGCTTTAGGAACACCGGGGAGCTGTTTTTT
TRBJ2-1	TRBV5-1	few	NA	CASREGVWSYNEQFF	TGCGCCAGCAGAGAGGGGGTATGGTCCTACAATGAGCAGTTCTTC
TRBJ2-7	TRBV27	few	TRBD1	CASSFIGDRAWHEQYF	TGTGCCAGCAGTTTCATTGGGGACAGGGCTTGGCACGAGCAGTACTTC
TRBJ2-3	TRBV4-1	NA	NA	CASSQGGLRRITDTQYF	TGCGCCAGCAGCCAAGGGGGCTTAAGGAGGATCACAGATACGCAGTATTTT
TRBJ2-5	TRBV5-1	few	TRBD1	CASSPGQGIGKTQYF	TGCGCCAGCAGCCCGGGACAGGGAATCGGAAAGACCCAGTACTTC
TRBJ1-5	TRBV6-2/TRBV6-3	few	NA	CASSGLFNQPQHF	TGTGCCAGCAGTGGGCTTTTTAATCAGCCCCAGCATTTT
TRBJ2-1	TRBV29-1	many	NA	CSVQAVGEQFF	TGCAGCGTCCAGGCGGTCGGTGAGCAGTTCTTC
TRBJ2-3	TRBV5-1	few	TRBD1	CASSLPTGSADTQYF	TGCGCCAGCAGCCTTCCGACAGGGTCCGCAGATACGCAGTATTTT
TRBJ2-7	TRBV4-2	NA	TRBD1	CASSQDRDRDHSSYEQYF	TGTGCCAGCAGCCAGGACCGGGACAGGGACCACAGCTCCTACGAGCAGTACTTC
TRBJ2-1	TRBV6-2/TRBV6-3	NA	TRBD1	CASRYQTGGTYNEQFF	TGTGCCAGCCGATACCAGACAGGGGGAACCTACAATGAGCAGTTCTTC
TRBJ2-4	TRBV20-1	NA	TRBD1	CSAGTGGKNIQYF	TGCAGTGCCGGGACAGGGGGGAAAAACATTCAGTACTTC
TRBJ1-6	TRBV27	few	NA	CASSFAGGLSPLHF	TGTGCCAGCAGTTTCGCCGGGGGCTTATCACCCCTCCACTTT
TRBJ1-6	TRBV9	few	NA	CASSVRDGGNSPLHF	TGTGCCAGCAGCGTCCGGGACGGCGGAAATTCACCCCTCCACTTT
TRBJ2-3	TRBV28	few	NA	CASSLGLGTRHTDTQYF	TGTGCCAGCAGTTTGGGGTTGGGGACAAGGCACACAGATACGCAGTATTTT
TRBJ1-1	TRBV7-3	few	NA	CASSSRHRGRGTEAFF	TGTGCCAGCAGCTCCCGACACCGGGGCAGAGGAACTGAAGCTTTCTTT
TRBJ2-1	TRBV27	few	TRBD2	CASSLETGGPHEQFF	TGTGCCAGCAGTTTAGAGACGGGAGGGCCCCATGAGCAGTTCTTC
TRBJ2-7	TRBV11-2	NA	NA	CASSSWNRADEQYF	TGTGCCAGCAGCTCCTGGAACAGGGCTGACGAGCAGTACTTC
TRBJ2-3	TRBV5-4	NA	NA	CASSLGSAVGADTQYF	TGTGCCAGCAGCTTGGGTTCAGCGGTTGGGGCAGATACGCAGTATTTT
TRBJ1-1	TRBV12-3/TRBV12-4	many	NA	CASIQLGFNTEAFF	TGTGCCAGCATACAGCTAGGTTTTAACACTGAAGCTTTCTTT
TRBJ2-2	TRBV5-5	few	NA	CASSLARGGIGELFF	TGTGCCAGCAGCTTGGCCCGTGGGGGGATCGGGGAGCTGTTTTTT
TRBJ2-1	TRBV14	NA	TRBD1	CASSQRLGQGLNEQFF	TGTGCCAGCAGCCAACGGTTAGGACAGGGGCTGAATGAGCAGTTCTTC
TRBJ2-3	TRBV5-1	many	NA	CASSLVSDTQYF	TGCGCCAGCAGCTTGGTTTCGGATACGCAGTATTTT
TRBJ1-3	TRBV4-2	few	TRBD1	CASSQGTGGTGNTIYF	TGTGCCAGCAGCCAGGGGACAGGGGGGACTGGAAACACCATATATTTT
TRBJ2-2	TRBV4-2	many	NA	CASSQDFGAGELFF	NA
TRBJ2-1	TRBV7-9	few	NA	CASSGGVPYNEQFF	TGTGCCAGCAGCGGGGGAGTCCCCTACAATGAGCAGTTCTTC
TRBJ1-2	TRBV13	NA	TRBD1	CASSSGQSNYGYTF	TGTGCCAGCAGCTCGGGACAGTCTAACTATGGCTACACCTTC
TRBJ2-3	TRBV28	NA	NA	CASSLRPTSTDTQYF	TGTGCCAGCAGTTTACGCCCAACTAGCACAGATACGCAGTATTTT
TRBJ2-1	TRBV29-1	many	NA	CSVVGPPGNEQFF	TGCAGCGTTGTGGGCCCTCCGGGCAATGAGCAGTTCTTC
TRBJ2-1	TRBV28	NA	TRBD2	CASSPETSGRMQFF	TGTGCCAGCAGTCCTGAGACTAGCGGGAGAATGCAGTTCTTC
TRBJ1-1	TRBV19	few	NA	CASSPITGNMNTEAFF	TGTGCCAGTAGCCCTATTACCGGGAACATGAACACTGAAGCTTTCTTT
TRBJ1-1	TRBV11-1	NA	NA	CASSLGLGMNTEAFF	TGTGCCAGCAGCTTAGGTCTGGGCATGAACACTGAAGCTTTCTTT
TRBJ1-5	TRBV6-1	many	NA	CASSRDGTNQPQHF	TGTGCCAGCAGCCGGGACGGCACCAATCAGCCCCAGCATTTT
TRBJ1-2	TRBV12-3/TRBV12-4	many	NA	CASSLGRRKASSYTF	TGTGCCAGCAGTTTAGGGCGTAGGAAGGCATCCAGCTACACCTTC
TRBJ2-1	TRBV7-2	few	NA	CASSLSGMNNRINEQFF	TGTGCCAGCAGCTTATCCGGAATGAATAACAGGATCAATGAGCAGTTCTTC
TRBJ2-3	TRBV20-1	NA	NA	CSARLGVGLPDTQYF	TGCAGTGCTAGATTGGGGGTTGGGCTTCCAGATACGCAGTATTTT
TRBJ1-1	TRBV29-1	few	NA	CSVAAGDTSNTEAFF	TGCAGCGTGGCAGCGGGTGACACTTCAAACACTGAAGCTTTCTTT
TRBJ1-2	TRBV29-1	few	NA	CSVAGNGYTF	TGCAGCGTTGCAGGGAATGGCTACACCTTC
TRBJ2-5	TRBV28	NA	NA	CASSPGRWERVYQETQYF	TGTGCCAGCAGCCCCGGAAGGTGGGAGCGGGTGTACCAAGAGACCCAGTACTTC
TRBJ2-5	TRBV4-2	few	TRBD2	CASSQEVGGRETQYF	TGTGCCAGCAGCCAAGAGGTGGGAGGGCGAGAGACCCAGTACTTC
TRBJ2-3	TRBV10-3	NA	TRBD2	CAISKTSGEVTDTQYF	TGTGCCATCAGTAAGACTAGCGGGGAGGTCACAGATACGCAGTATTTT
TRBJ1-5	TRBV2	NA	NA	CAGREFSNQPQHF	TGTGCCGGTAGGGAGTTTAGCAATCAGCCCCAGCATTTT
TRBJ2-7	TRBV6-1	NA	TRBD1	CASGRDSNYEQYF	TGTGCCAGCGGCCGGGACAGTAACTACGAGCAGTACTTC
TRBJ2-1	TRBV20-1	NA	TRBD2	CSARPPSGLSYNEQFF	TGCAGTGCTAGACCGCCTAGCGGGTTATCCTACAATGAGCAGTTCTTC
TRBJ2-1	TRBV4-2	NA	NA	CATSLGIGSDNEQFF	TGTGCCACTAGCCTGGGTATTGGATCGGACAATGAGCAGTTCTTC